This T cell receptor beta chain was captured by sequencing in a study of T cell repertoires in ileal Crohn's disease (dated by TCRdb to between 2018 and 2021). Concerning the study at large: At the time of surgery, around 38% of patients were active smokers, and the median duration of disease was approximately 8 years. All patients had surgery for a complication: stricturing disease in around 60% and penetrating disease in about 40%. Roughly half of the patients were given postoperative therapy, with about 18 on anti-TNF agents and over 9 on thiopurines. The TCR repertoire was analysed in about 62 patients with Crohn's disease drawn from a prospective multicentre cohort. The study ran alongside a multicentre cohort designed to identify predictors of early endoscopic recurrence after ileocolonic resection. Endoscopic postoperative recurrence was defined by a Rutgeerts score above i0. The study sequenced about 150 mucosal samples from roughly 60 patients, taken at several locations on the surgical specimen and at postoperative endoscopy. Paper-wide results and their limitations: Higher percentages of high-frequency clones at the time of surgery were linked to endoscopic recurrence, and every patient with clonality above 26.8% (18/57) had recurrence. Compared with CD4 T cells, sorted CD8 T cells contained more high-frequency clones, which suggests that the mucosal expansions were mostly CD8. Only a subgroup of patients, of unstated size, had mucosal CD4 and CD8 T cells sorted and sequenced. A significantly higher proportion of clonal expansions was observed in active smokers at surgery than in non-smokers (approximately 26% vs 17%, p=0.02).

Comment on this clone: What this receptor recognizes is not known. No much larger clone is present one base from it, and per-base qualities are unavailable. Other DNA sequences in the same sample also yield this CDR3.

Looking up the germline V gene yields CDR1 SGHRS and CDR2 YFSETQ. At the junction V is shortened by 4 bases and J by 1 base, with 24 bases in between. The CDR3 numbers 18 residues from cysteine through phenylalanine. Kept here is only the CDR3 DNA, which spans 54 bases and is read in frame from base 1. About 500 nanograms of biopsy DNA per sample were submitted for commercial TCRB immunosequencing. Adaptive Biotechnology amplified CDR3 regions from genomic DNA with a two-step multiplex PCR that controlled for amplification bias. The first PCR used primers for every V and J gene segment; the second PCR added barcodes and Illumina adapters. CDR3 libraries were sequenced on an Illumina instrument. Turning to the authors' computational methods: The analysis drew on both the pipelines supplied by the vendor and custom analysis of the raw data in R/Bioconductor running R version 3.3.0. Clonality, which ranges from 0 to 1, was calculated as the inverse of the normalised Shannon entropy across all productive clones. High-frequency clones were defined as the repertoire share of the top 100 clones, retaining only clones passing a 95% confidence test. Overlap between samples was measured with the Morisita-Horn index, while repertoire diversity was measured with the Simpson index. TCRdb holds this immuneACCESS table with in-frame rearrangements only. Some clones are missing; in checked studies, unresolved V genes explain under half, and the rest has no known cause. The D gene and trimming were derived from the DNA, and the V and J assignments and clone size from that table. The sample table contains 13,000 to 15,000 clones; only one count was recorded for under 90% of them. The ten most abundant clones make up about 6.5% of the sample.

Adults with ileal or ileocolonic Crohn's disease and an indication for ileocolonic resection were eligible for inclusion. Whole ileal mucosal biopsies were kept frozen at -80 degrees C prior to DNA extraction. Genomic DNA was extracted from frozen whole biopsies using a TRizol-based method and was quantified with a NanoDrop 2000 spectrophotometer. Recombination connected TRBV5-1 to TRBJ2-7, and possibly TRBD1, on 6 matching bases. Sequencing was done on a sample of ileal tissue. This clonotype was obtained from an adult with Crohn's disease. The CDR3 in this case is CASSRTTQGIVRSYEQYF. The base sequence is TGCGCCAGCAGCAGGACCACTCAGGGGATAGTACGGTCCTACGAGCAGTACTTC.